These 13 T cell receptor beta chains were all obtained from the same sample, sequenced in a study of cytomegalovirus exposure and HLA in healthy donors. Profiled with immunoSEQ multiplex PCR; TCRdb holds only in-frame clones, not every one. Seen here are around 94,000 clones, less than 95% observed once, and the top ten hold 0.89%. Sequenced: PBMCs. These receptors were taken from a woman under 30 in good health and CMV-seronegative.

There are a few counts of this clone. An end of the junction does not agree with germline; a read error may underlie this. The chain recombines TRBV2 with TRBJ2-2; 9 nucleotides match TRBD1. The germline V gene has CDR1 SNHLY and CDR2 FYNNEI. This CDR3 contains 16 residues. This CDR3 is CASSEKVRGQGAEKRF. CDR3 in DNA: TGTGCCAGCAGTGAAAAGGTTAGGGGACAGGGAGCCGAAAAGCGATTT.

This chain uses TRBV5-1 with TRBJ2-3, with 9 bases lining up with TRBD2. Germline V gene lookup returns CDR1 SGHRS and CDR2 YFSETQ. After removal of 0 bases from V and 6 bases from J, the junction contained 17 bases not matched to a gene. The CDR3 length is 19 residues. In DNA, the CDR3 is TGCGCCAGCAGCTTGGACTTTGAGGCGGGAGGGCCGATTAAGGATACGCAGTATTTT. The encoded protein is CASSLDFEAGGPIKDTQYF.

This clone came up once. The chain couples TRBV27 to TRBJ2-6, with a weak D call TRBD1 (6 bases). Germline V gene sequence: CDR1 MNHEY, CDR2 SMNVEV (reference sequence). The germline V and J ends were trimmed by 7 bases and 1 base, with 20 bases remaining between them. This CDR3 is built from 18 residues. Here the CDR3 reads CASTGRDNPTSGANVLTF. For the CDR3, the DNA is TGTGCCAGCACGGGTAGGGACAATCCCACTTCTGGGGCCAACGTCCTGACTTTC.

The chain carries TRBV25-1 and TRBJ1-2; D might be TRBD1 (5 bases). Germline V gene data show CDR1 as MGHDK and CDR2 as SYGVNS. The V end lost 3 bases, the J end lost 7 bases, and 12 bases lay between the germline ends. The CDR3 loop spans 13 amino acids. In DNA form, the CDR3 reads TGTGCCAGCAGTGACAATCCGGGACTTGGCTACACCTTC. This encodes CASSDNPGLGYTF.

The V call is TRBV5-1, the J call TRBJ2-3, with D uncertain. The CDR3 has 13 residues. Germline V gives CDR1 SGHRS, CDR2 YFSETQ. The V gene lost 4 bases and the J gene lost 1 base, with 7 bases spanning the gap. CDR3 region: CASSPLGTDTQYF. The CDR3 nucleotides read TGCGCCAGCAGCCCTCTTGGCACAGATACGCAGTATTTT.

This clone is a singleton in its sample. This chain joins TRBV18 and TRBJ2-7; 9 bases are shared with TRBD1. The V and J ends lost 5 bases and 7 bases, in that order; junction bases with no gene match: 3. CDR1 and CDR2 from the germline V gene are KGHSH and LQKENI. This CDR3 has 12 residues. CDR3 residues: CASSGTGKEQYF. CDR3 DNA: TGTGCCAGCTCAGGGACAGGGAAAGAGCAGTACTTC.

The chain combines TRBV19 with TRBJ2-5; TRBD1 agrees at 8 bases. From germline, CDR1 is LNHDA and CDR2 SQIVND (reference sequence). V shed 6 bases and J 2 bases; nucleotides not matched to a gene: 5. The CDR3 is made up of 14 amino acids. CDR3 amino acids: CASRSDRGQETQYF. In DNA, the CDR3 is TGTGCCAGTAGATCCGACAGGGGACAAGAGACCCAGTACTTC.

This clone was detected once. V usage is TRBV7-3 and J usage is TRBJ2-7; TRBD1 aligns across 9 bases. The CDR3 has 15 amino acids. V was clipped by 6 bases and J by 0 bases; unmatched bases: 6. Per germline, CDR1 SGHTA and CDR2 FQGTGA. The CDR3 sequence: CASSTTGGGSYEQYF. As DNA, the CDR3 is TGTGCCAGCAGTACGACAGGGGGAGGCTCCTACGAGCAGTACTTC.

CDR3 DNA sequence: TGCGCCAGCAGTGGGGGGGTTGGGGACTCTGGGGCCAACGTCCTGACTTTC. As protein: CASSGGVGDSGANVLTF. The chain links TRBV10-1 to TRBJ2-6; perhaps TRBD2 as D (6 bases). Germline V gives CDR1 WNHNN, CDR2 SYGVQD (reference sequence). Trimming removed 4 bases at V and 0 bases at J, with 13 bases between. CDR3 size: 17 residues.

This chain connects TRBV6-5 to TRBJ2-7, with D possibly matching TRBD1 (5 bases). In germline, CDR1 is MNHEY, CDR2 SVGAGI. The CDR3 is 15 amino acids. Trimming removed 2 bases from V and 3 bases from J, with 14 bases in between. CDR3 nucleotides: TGTGCCAGCAGTTACGGGGCAGGGATCCACTACGAGCAGTACTTC. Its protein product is CASSYGAGIHYEQYF.

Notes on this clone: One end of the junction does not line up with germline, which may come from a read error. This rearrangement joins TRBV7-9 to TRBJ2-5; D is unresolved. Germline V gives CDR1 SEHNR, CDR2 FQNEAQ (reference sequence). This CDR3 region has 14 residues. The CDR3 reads CASSPRGLQETQYF. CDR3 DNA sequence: TGTGCCAGCAGCCCCCGAGGCCTCCAAGAGACTCAGTACTTC.

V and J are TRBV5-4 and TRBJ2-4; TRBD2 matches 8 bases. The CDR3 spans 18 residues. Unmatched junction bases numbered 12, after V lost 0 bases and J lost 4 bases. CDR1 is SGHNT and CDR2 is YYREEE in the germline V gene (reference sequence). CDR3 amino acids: CASSLDTPVGTRKNIQYF. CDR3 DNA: TGTGCCAGCAGCTTGGATACCCCGGTAGGGACTAGAAAAAACATTCAGTACTTC.

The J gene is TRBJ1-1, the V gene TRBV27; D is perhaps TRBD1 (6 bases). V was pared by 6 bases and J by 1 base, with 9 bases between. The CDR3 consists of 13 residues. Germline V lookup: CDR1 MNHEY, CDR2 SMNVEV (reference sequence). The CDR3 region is CASSRTANTEAFF. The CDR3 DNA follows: TGTGCCAGCAGCCGGACAGCGAACACTGAAGCTTTCTTT.